These 9 T cell receptor beta chains were sequenced from one sample in a study of T cells after yellow fever vaccination. MiXCR was run by TCRdb on the 5' RACE reads, yielding one entry per CDR3 protein. The sample records more than 450,000 distinct CDR3 sequences, just over 20% being singletons. The source was PBMCs, collected roughly 20 days after the first yellow fever vaccination. The receptors shown here come from a man between 18 and 29 years old who received the YFV17D yellow fever vaccine.

The chain is built from TRBV6-5 and TRBJ1-1; D unresolved. Deletions cut 4 bases from V and 3 bases from J, with 9 bases between. Germline CDR1 is MNHEY and CDR2 is SVGAGI. CDR3 length equals 13 residues. As DNA, the CDR3 is TGTGCCAGCAGTTTTCGACGGGACACTGAAGCTTTCTTT. Translation: CASSFRRDTEAFF.

A few counts support this clonotype. This chain links TRBV20-1 with TRBJ1-3; D is unresolved. V lost 0 bases, J lost 0 bases, and 3 bases lay in between. Per germline, CDR1 DFQATT and CDR2 SNEGSKA (reference sequence). This CDR3 is 13 amino acids long. The CDR3 loop is CSARELSGNTIYF. The CDR3 DNA sequence: TGCAGTGCTAGAGAACTCTCTGGAAACACCATATATTTT.

This chain connects TRBV7-9 to TRBJ2-1; 7 bases align to TRBD1. From germline, CDR1 is SEHNR and CDR2 FQNEAQ (reference sequence). V was clipped by 5 bases and J by 7 bases; unmatched bases: 14. This CDR3 contains 16 residues. The CDR3: CASSVGTGDVANEQFF. The CDR3 DNA sequence: TGTGCCAGCAGCGTCGGAACAGGGGATGTAGCTAATGAGCAGTTCTTC.

This clonotype was recorded a few times. The DNA of the CDR3 is TGTGCCAGCTCACCACTGGAAGTCCCGAACACTGAAGCTTTCTTT. Translation: CASSPLEVPNTEAFF. V usage is TRBV18 and J usage is TRBJ1-1; the D is unclear. Trimming took 1 base from V and 1 from J, leaving 10 bases between them. The CDR3 covers 15 residues. Germline assignment: CDR1 KGHSH and CDR2 LQKENI.

This clonotype was seen only a few times. This chain links TRBV7-2 with TRBJ2-7; unclear D gene. V dropped 2 bases and J dropped 4 bases, with 9 bases sitting between them. This CDR3 contains 13 residues. Germline V CDR1 and CDR2: SGHTA, FQGNSA. For the CDR3, the DNA is TGTGCCAGCAGCTTATCCCAGAGATACGAGCAGTACTTC. Translation: CASSLSQRYEQYF.

The rearrangement uses TRBV6-1 and TRBJ2-7, with 7 nucleotides matching TRBD1. Germline CDR1 is MNHNS and CDR2 is SASEGT. This CDR3 region has 16 residues. V was clipped by 6 bases and J by 5 bases; unmatched bases: 16. CDR3 region: CASRPPGVVQGNEQYF. In DNA, the CDR3 is TGTGCCAGCAGGCCACCCGGGGTTGTACAGGGGAACGAGCAGTACTTC.

The rearrangement links TRBV6-2 or TRBV6-3 to TRBJ2-7; D is unresolved. Germline CDR1 is MNHEY and CDR2 is SVGEGT. The CDR3 has 13 residues. V was cut by 5 bases and J by 8 bases, with 16 bases left in between. The CDR3 DNA follows: TGTGCCAGCAGTACCAGTCCCCTGGTAAAGCAGTACGTC. This sequence encodes CASSTSPLVKQYV.

The CDR3 protein is CASSQDFRRLNTEAFF. In DNA form, the CDR3 reads TGCGCCAGCAGCCAAGATTTCCGACGCTTGAACACTGAAGCTTTCTTT. The chain links TRBV4-1 to TRBJ1-1; no clear D gene. The germline V gene encodes CDR1 MGHRA and CDR2 YSYEKL. The CDR3 loop spans 16 amino acids. The V and J ends lost 0 bases and 0 bases respectively, with 11 bases between them.

Only a few counts were recorded for this clonotype. The chain has TRBV23-1 and TRBJ2-1; D is unclear. TRBV23-1 is an ORF for which the function is uncertain. The CDR3 has 12 residues. V was pared by 3 bases and J by 4 bases, with 4 bases between. Here the CDR3 reads CASSHHYNEQFF. Written as DNA, the CDR3 is TGCGCCAGCAGTCATCATTACAATGAGCAGTTCTTC.